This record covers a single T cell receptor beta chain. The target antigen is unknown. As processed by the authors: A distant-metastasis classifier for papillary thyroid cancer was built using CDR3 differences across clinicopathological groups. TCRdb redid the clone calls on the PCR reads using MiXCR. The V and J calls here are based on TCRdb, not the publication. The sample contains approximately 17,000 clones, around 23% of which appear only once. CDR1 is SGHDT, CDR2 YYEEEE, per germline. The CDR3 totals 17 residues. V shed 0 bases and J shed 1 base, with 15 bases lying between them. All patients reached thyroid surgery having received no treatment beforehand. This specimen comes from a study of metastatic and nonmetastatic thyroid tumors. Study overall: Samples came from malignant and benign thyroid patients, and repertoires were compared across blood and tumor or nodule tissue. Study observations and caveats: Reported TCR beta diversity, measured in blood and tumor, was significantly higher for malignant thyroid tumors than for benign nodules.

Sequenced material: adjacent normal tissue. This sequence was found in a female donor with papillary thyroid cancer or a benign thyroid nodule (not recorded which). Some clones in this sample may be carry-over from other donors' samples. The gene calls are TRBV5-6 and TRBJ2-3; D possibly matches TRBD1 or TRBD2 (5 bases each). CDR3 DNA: TGTGCCAGCAGCTTGGACTCGGGGCTCACTGGCACAGATACGCAGTATTTT. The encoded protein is CASSLDSGLTGTDTQYF.